A single sample gave rise to the 26 T cell receptor beta chains below, sequenced in a study of T cell responses to AZD1222 COVID-19 vaccine. The table came from immunoSEQ multiplex PCR; TCRdb's copy has only in-frame clones and leaves some out. The data hold about 140,000 clones, with 89% observed a single time. The sequencing used peripheral blood, collected on day 0 of AZD1222 vaccination. The origin of the receptors is an adult in good health.

CDR3: CASSLGGGARHGYTF. The CDR3 DNA reads TGTGCCAGCAGCTTAGGGGGGGGCGCGAGACATGGCTACACCTTC. V gene TRBV7-2 combines with J gene TRBJ1-2, with TRBD1 as a possible D gene (6 bases). The germline V and J ends were trimmed by 1 base and 6 bases, with 15 bases remaining between them. This CDR3 has 15 amino acids. Germline V gene sequence: CDR1 SGHTA, CDR2 FQGNSA.

The chain recombines TRBV7-6 with TRBJ2-7; TRBD2 agrees at 8 bases. The length of the CDR3 is 16 residues. V gave up 3 bases and J gave up 7 bases; unmatched junction bases: 14. Germline-derived CDR1 and CDR2 are SGHVS and FNYEAQ. The CDR3 coding sequence is TGTGCCAGCAGCTTGGCACTAGCGGTGGGGCAGGGAGAGCAGTACTTC. It codes for CASSLALAVGQGEQYF.

The chain recombines TRBV11-2 with TRBJ1-1, with TRBD1 as a possible D gene (5 bases). CDR1 is SGHAT, CDR2 FQNNGV, per germline. This CDR3 has 13 residues. Trimming took off 5 bases at V and 5 bases at J, with 12 bases between the two ends. CDR3 protein: CASSPRGGTEAFF. CDR3 DNA: TGTGCCAGCAGCCCCCGGGGGGGGACTGAAGCTTTCTTT.

The chain couples TRBV6-5 to TRBJ1-5, with 9 bases matching TRBD1. The CDR3 consists of 13 residues. From germline, CDR1 is MNHEY and CDR2 SVGAGI. The junction had 2 bases not matched to a gene; V was cut back by 7 bases and J by 4 bases. The CDR3, as DNA: TGTGCCAGCAACAGGGGGCTGAATCAGCCCCAGCATTTT. It is translated as CASNRGLNQPQHF.

The rearrangement uses TRBV7-6 and TRBJ2-3; a possible D gene is TRBD2 (6 bases). There are 15 residues in the CDR3. V was clipped by 5 bases and J by 0 bases, with 12 bases between them. The V gene's germline CDR1 is SGHVS and CDR2 FNYEAQ. The CDR3 sequence: CASSRDSYSTDTQYF. In DNA form, the CDR3 reads TGTGCCAGCAGCAGGGACTCCTATAGCACAGATACGCAGTATTTT.

The DNA for the CDR3 is TGTGCCAGCAGCAGGAGACAGGGTGCAGAGACCCAGTACTTC. It codes for CASSRRQGAETQYF. The rearrangement uses TRBV27 and TRBJ2-5, with TRBD1 matching 7 bases. This CDR3 comprises 14 residues. Germline V lookup: CDR1 MNHEY, CDR2 SMNVEV (reference sequence). Trimming cost V 6 bases and J 4 bases; bases outside gene matches: 8.

The V and J genes are TRBV4-1 and TRBJ1-2, with unresolved D. The V and J ends lost 4 bases and 2 bases respectively, with 20 bases between them. Germline CDR1 reads MGHRA; CDR2 reads YSYEKL. CDR3 size: 17 residues. The CDR3 coding sequence is TGCGCCAGCAGCCCCTCGATTAGGAGCCTCTTGAACTATGGCTACACCTTC. Translated, it gives CASSPSIRSLLNYGYTF.

The chain recombines TRBV6-4 with TRBJ2-2; the D gene is possibly TRBD1 (6 bases). Germline V CDR1 and CDR2: MRHNA, SNTAGT. This CDR3 contains 14 residues. Trimming cost V 3 bases and J 6 bases, with 11 bases left between them. CDR3 nucleotide sequence: TGTGCCAGCAGTGATAACAGGGATTCCGGGGAGCTGTTTTTT. It is translated as CASSDNRDSGELFF.

The chain is built from TRBV10-3 and TRBJ1-5; the D is unclear. The CDR3 runs 15 residues. Germline loops: CDR1 ENHRY, CDR2 SYGVKD. V lost 3 bases and J 0 bases, leaving 9 bases between the germline ends. The CDR3 here is CAISDTVPSNQPQHF. In nucleotides, the CDR3 is TGTGCCATCAGTGACACCGTTCCTAGCAATCAGCCCCAGCATTTT.

V and J are TRBV27 and TRBJ1-2; 8 bases align to TRBD1. V lost 2 bases and J lost 4; bases outside the gene matches: 3. The CDR3 loop spans 14 amino acids. The germline V gene has CDR1 MNHEY and CDR2 SMNVEV (reference sequence). CDR3 DNA sequence: TGTGCCAGCAGTTTAAAAGGGACAGGCTATGGCTACACCTTC. It specifies CASSLKGTGYGYTF.

This chain joins TRBV30 and TRBJ1-2; perhaps TRBD1 as D (6 bases). The CDR3 loop spans 15 amino acids. The germline V gene encodes CDR1 GTSNPN and CDR2 SVGIG (reference sequence). V was pared by 0 bases and J by 4 bases, with 15 bases between. Here the CDR3 DNA reads TGTGCCTGGAGTGTAGGGCAGGGGCAATTCTATGGCTACACCTTC. It encodes CAWSVGQGQFYGYTF.

This clone came up once. This chain links TRBV7-8 with TRBJ2-7; D may be TRBD1 or TRBD2 (5 bases each). The CDR3 extends over 19 amino acids. Trimming stripped 1 base from V and 2 bases from J, with 24 bases between. In germline, CDR1 is SGHVS, CDR2 FQNEAQ. The CDR3 reads CASSLELGRLRDPPYEQYF. CDR3 bases: TGTGCCAGCAGCTTAGAGTTAGGGCGCCTCCGGGACCCTCCCTACGAGCAGTACTTC.

The chain is built from TRBV7-6 and TRBJ2-1; TRBD2 matches at 10 bases. Losses at the gene ends were 5 bases for V and 8 bases for J; bases not matched to a gene: 12. CDR1 SGHVS and CDR2 FNYEAQ come from the germline V gene. The CDR3 covers 16 residues. The CDR3 DNA sequence: TGTGCCAGCAGCAGAAGGGGAGCGGGAGGGCGCGATGAGCAGTTCTTC. This gives the protein CASSRRGAGGRDEQFF.

This chain links TRBV2 with TRBJ2-7, with D perhaps matching TRBD1 or TRBD2 (5 bases each). Germline CDR1 SNHLY, CDR2 FYNNEI. CDR3 length: 14 residues. The V end was cut by 5 bases, the J end by 4 bases, with 15 bases between. The CDR3 sequence: CASSPGTGWYEQYF. CDR3 bases: TGTGCCAGCAGTCCCGGGACGGGATGGTACGAGCAGTACTTC.

The chain links TRBV6-5 to TRBJ1-6; D is perhaps TRBD1 (5 bases). The germline V gene has CDR1 MNHEY and CDR2 SVGAGI. CDR3 length: 13 amino acids. Written as DNA, the CDR3 is TGTGCAGCCGGCGGCAGGGCGTTATCACCCCTCCACTTT. It encodes CAAGGRALSPLHF.

This rearrangement joins TRBV15 to TRBJ2-3; D gene uncertain. The CDR3 contains 12 residues. Germline loops: CDR1 LNHNV, CDR2 YYDKDF (reference sequence). The V and J ends lost 1 base and 5 bases respectively, with 4 bases between them. DNA of the CDR3: TGTGCCACCAGCAGAGGAGTAGATACGCAGTATTTT. Its protein is CATSRGVDTQYF.

This clone was detected only once. CDR3 DNA: TGTGCCATCAGTGAGTCCGGGTATGGCTACACCTTC. It specifies CAISESGYGYTF. This chain links TRBV10-3 with TRBJ1-2; no reliable D call. The V end was cut by 0 bases, the J end by 5 bases, with 4 bases between. The length of the CDR3 is 12 residues. Germline CDR1 and CDR2: ENHRY and SYGVKD.

The chain couples TRBV28 to TRBJ1-2; D remains unclear. V gave up 8 bases and J gave up 4 bases, with 14 bases separating them. The CDR3 runs 13 residues. Germline CDR1 is MDHEN and CDR2 is SYDVKM. In DNA form, the CDR3 reads TGTGCCAGCCTGGATGGATCCTCCTATGGCTACACCTTC. This translates into CASLDGSSYGYTF.

The chain has TRBV13 and TRBJ2-7; TRBD1 matches 9 bases. There are 15 residues in the CDR3. V trimming: 6 bases; J trimming: 2 bases; junction bases outside the gene matches: 8. The germline CDR1 and CDR2 sequences are PRHDT and FYEKMQ (reference sequence). The CDR3 loop reads CASREGGQGTYEQYF. The CDR3, as DNA: TGTGCCAGCAGAGAGGGAGGACAGGGGACCTACGAGCAGTACTTC.

Only one count was recorded for this clone. The rearrangement uses TRBV11-2 and TRBJ2-3; D may match TRBD1 or TRBD2 (5 bases each). CDR1 SGHAT and CDR2 FQNNGV come from the germline V gene. V lost 7 bases to trimming and J lost 5 bases, with 10 bases between them. This CDR3 comprises 12 residues. CDR3 bases: TGTGCCAGCACCTCAGGGAGAGATACGCAGTATTTT. It is translated as CASTSGRDTQYF.

V is TRBV27 and J is TRBJ1-5, with 10 bases matching TRBD1. Losses at the gene ends were 5 bases for V and 0 bases for J; bases not matched to a gene: 7. The CDR3 length is 17 residues. Germline-derived CDR1 and CDR2 are MNHEY and SMNVEV (reference sequence). CDR3 DNA: TGTGCCAGCAGTGCTGGGACAGGGGTTTATAGCAATCAGCCCCAGCATTTT. Amino acid sequence: CASSAGTGVYSNQPQHF.

The V call is TRBV4-2, the J call TRBJ2-3; no definite D call. The germline V gene encodes CDR1 LGHNA and CDR2 YNFKEQ. The V gene lost 4 bases and the J gene lost 12 bases, with 23 bases spanning the gap. This CDR3 has 15 amino acids. The CDR3: CASSLSPTPPTSQYF. The CDR3 nucleotides read TGTGCCAGCAGCCTCTCGCCGACTCCTCCTACGTCTCAGTATTTT.

DNA for the CDR3: TGTGCCAGCAGTTTATCTCAGGGCCTGGAGACCCAGTACTTC. Amino acids: CASSLSQGLETQYF. V and J are TRBV28 and TRBJ2-5, with TRBD1 as a possible D gene (5 bases). Trimming shortened V by 1 base and J by 5 bases, and 11 bases separated the two germline ends. Looked up from germline, CDR1 is MDHEN and CDR2 is SYDVKM. The CDR3 has 14 residues.

For the CDR3, the DNA is TGTGCCAGCAGCGTAACGGGGACCTATGGCTACACCTTC. Translation gives CASSVTGTYGYTF. The chain joins TRBV28 to TRBJ1-2; D possibly corresponds to TRBD1 (5 bases). This CDR3 has 13 residues. Trimming pared 6 bases from V and 4 bases from J, leaving 12 bases between. Germline-derived CDR1 and CDR2 are MDHEN and SYDVKM.

The sample holds one count of this clone. The chain uses TRBV7-2 and TRBJ2-1; no firm D call. The germline V gene encodes CDR1 SGHTA and CDR2 FQGNSA. Between the trimmed V and J ends, which lost 5 bases and 6 bases, there was a span of 11 bases. The length of the CDR3 is 13 residues. CDR3 amino acids: CASSLPTSNEQFF. The DNA for the CDR3 is TGTGCCAGCAGCCTCCCAACCAGCAATGAGCAGTTCTTC.

The V gene is TRBV3-1 (or the pseudogene TRBV3-2), the J gene TRBJ1-1; D uncertain. Germline V CDR1 and CDR2: LGHDT, YNNKEL (reference sequence). The CDR3 extends over 14 amino acids. The germline V and J ends were trimmed by 1 base and 7 bases, with 13 bases remaining between them. As DNA, the CDR3 is TGTGCCAGCAGCCAAGGGATTAGGTGGGTTGAAGCTTTCTTT. As protein: CASSQGIRWVEAFF.